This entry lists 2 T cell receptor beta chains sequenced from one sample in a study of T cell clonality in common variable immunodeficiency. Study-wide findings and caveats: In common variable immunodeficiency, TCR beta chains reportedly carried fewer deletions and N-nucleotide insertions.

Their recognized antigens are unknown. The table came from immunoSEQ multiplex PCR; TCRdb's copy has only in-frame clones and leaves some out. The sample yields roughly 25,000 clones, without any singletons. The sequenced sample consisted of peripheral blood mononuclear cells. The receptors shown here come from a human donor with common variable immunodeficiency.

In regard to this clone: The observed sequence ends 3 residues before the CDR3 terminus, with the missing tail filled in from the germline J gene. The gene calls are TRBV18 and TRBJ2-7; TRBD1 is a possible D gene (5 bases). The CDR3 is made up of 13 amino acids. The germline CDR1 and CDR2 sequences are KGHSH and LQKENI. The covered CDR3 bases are TGTTCCATCACGCCATATGGGGCATACGAG. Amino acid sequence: CSITPYGAYE. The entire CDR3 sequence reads CSITPYGAYEQYF.

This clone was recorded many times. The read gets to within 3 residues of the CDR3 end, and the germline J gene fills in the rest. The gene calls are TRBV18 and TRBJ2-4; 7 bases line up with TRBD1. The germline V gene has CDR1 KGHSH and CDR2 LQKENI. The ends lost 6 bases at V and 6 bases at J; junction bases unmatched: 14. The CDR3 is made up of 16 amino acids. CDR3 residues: CASSYRDSGPRNIQYF. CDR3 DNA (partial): TGTGCCAGCTCGTACCGGGACAGCGGACCCCGAAACATT.